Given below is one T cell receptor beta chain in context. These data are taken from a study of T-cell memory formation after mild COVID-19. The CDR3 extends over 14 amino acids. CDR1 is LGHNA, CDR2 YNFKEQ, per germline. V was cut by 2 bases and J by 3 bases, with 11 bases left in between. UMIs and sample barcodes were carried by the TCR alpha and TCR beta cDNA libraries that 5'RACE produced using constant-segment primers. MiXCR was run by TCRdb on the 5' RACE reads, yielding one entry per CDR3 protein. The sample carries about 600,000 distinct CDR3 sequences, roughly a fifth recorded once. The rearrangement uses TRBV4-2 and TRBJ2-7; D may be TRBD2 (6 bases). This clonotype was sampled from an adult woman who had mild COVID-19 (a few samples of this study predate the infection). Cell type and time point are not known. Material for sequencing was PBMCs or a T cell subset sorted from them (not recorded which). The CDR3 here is CASSQNSGNYEQYF. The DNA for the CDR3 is TGTGCCAGCAGCCAAAATAGCGGAAACTACGAGCAGTACTTC.